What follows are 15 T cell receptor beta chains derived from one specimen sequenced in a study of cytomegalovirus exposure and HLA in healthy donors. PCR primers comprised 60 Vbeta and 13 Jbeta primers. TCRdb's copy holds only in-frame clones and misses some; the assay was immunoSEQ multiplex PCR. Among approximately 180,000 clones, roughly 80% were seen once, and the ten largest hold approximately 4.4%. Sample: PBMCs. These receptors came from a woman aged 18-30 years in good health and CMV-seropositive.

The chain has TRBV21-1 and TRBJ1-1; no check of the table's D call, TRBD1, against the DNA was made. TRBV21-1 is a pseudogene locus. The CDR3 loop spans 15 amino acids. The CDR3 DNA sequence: TGTGCCAGCAGCAAATCCCCCAGGGGGAACACTGAAGCTTTCTTT. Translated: CASSKSPRGNTEAFF.

The CDR3 loop is CAWSDPGTGGFNSPLHF. CDR3 sequence (DNA): TGTGCCTGGAGTGACCCCGGGACAGGGGGTTTTAATTCACCCCTCCACTTT. The chain couples TRBV30 to TRBJ1-6; TRBD1 matches 11 bases. The length of the CDR3 is 17 residues. Germline CDR1 GTSNPN, CDR2 SVGIG (reference sequence). Losses at the gene ends were 1 base for V and 6 bases for J; bases not matched to a gene: 8.

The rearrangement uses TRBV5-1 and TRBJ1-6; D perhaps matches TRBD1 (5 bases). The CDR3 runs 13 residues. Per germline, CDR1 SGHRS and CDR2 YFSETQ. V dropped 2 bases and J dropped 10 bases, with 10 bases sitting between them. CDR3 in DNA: TGCGCCAGCAGCTTTTGGGGGGGATCACCCCTCCACTTT. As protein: CASSFWGGSPLHF.

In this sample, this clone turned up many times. The CDR3 DNA sequence: TGCGCCAGCAGCTTGATCCAGGGGGGCTATGGCTACACCTTC. This gives the protein CASSLIQGGYGYTF. The chain joins TRBV5-1 to TRBJ1-2; TRBD1 agrees at 7 bases. Germline V gene data show CDR1 as SGHRS and CDR2 as YFSETQ. CDR3 size: 14 residues. V lost 1 base to trimming and J lost 4 bases; unmatched junction nucleotides: 4.

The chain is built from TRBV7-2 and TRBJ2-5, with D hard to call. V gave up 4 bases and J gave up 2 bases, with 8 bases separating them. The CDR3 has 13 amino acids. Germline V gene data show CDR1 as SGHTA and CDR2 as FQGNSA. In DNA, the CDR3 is TGTGCCAGCAGCTCAATCCATCAAGAGACCCAGTACTTC. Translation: CASSSIHQETQYF. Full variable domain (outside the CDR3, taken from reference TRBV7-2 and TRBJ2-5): GAGVSQSPSNKVTEKGKDVELRCDPISGHTALYWYRQSLGQGLEFLIYFQGNSAPDKSGLPSDRFSAERTGGSVSTLTIQRTQQEDSAVYLCASSSIHQETQYFGPGTRLLVL.

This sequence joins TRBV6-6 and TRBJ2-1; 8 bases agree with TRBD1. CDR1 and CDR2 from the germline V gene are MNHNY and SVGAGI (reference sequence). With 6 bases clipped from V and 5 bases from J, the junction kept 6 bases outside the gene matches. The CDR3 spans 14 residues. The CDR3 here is CASRPGQVNNEQFF. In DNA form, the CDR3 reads TGTGCCAGCAGACCGGGACAGGTAAACAATGAGCAGTTCTTC.

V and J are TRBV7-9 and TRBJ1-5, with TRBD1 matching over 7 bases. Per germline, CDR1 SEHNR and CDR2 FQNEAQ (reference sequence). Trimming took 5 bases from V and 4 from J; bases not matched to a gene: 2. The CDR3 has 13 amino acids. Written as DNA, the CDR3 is TGTGCCAGCAGCGCGACAGGGAATCAGCCCCAGCATTTT. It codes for CASSATGNQPQHF.

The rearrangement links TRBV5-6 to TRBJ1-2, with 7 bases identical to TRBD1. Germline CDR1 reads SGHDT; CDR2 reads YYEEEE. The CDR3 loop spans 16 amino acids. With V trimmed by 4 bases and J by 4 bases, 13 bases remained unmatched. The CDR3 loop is CASSPAGGQNLYGYTF. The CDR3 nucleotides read TGTGCCAGCAGCCCCGCTGGGGGACAGAATCTCTATGGCTACACCTTC.

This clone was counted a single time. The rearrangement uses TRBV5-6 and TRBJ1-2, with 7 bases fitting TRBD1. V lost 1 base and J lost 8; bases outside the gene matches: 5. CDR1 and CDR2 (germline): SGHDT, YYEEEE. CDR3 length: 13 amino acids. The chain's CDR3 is CASSLPGQMGYTF. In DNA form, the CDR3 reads TGTGCCAGCAGCTTGCCGGGACAGATGGGCTACACCTTC. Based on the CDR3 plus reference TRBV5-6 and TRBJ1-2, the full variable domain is DAGVTQSPTHLIKTRGQQVTLRCSPKSGHDTVSWYQQALGQGPQFIFQYYEEEERQRGNFPDRFSGHQFPNYSSELNVNALLLGDSALYLCASSLPGQMGYTFGSGTRLTVV.

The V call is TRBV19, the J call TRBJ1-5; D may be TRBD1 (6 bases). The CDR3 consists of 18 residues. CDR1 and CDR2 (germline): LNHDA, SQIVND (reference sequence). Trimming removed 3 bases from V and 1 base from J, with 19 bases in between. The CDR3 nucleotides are TGTGCCAGTAGTATCTTCCCCAACAGGGATCCCAGCAATCAGCCCCAGCATTTT. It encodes CASSIFPNRDPSNQPQHF.

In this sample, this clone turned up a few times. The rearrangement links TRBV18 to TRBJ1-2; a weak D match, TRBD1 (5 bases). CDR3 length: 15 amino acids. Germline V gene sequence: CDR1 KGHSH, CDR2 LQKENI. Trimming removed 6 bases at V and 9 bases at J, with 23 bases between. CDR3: CASSLLKGMPDSYTF. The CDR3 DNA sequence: TGTGCCAGCTCCCTCCTCAAGGGGATGCCGGATAGCTACACCTTC.

CDR3 in DNA: TGCGCCAGCAGCCAAGACTCTGGGCAGGGTAATGAAAAACTGTTTTTT. Translating gives CASSQDSGQGNEKLFF. V usage is TRBV4-3 and J usage is TRBJ1-4, with D maybe TRBD1 (5 bases). This CDR3 contains 16 residues. The V end lost 0 bases, the J end lost 4 bases, and 12 bases lay between the germline ends. Germline loops: CDR1 LGHNA, CDR2 YSLEER.

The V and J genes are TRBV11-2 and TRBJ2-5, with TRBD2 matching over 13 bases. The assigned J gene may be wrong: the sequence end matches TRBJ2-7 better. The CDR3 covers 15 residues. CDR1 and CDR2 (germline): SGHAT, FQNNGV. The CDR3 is CASSPGTSGDYEQYF. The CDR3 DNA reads TGTGCCAGCAGCCCGGGGACTAGCGGGGACTACGAGCAGTACTTC.

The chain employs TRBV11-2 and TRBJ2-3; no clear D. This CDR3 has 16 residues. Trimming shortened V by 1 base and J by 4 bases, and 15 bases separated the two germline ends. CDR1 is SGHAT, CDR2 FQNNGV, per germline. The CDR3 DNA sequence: TGTGCCAGCAGCTTAGTGGGTCCTCAGGCCGCAGATACGCAGTATTTT. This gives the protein CASSLVGPQAADTQYF.

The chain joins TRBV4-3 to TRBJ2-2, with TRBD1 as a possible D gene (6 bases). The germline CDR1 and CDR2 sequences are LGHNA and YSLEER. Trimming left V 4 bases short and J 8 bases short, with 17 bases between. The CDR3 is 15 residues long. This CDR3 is CASSLRTARSGELFF. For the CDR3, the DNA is TGCGCCAGCAGCCTAAGGACAGCGCGTTCGGGGGAGCTGTTTTTT.